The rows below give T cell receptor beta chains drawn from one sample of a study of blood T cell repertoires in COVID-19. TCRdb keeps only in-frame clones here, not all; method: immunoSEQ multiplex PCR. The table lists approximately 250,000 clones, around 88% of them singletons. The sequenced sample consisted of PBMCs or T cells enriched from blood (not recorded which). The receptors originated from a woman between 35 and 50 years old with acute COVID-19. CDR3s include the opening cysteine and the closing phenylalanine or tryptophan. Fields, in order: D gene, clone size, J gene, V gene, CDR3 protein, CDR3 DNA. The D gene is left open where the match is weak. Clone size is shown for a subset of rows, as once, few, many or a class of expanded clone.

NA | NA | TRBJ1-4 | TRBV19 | CASSIGAGHDEKLFF | TGTGCCAGTAGTATAGGAGCAGGGCATGATGAAAAACTGTTTTTT
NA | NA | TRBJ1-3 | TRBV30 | CAWSPDGATGNTIYF | TGTGCCTGGAGCCCTGATGGAGCCACTGGAAACACCATATATTTT
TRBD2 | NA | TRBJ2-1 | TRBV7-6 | CASSLGLAGNNEQFF | TGTGCCAGCAGCTTGGGACTAGCGGGGAACAATGAGCAGTTCTTC
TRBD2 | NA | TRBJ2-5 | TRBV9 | CASSSLAGGSETQYF | TGTGCCAGCAGCTCACTAGCGGGGGGCAGTGAGACCCAGTACTTC
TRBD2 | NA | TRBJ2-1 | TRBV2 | CASNDGLAGGNEQFF | TGTGCCAGCAATGATGGACTAGCGGGAGGTAATGAGCAGTTCTTC
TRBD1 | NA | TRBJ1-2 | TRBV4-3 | CASSQVDREGYGYTF | TGCGCCAGCAGCCAAGTGGACAGGGAGGGCTATGGCTACACCTTC
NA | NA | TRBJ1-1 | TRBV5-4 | CASSLERGGSSEAFF | TGTGCCAGCAGCTTGGAGAGGGGGGGTTCTTCTGAAGCTTTCTTT
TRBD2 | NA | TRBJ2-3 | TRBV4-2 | CASSQDSVLAGVLSTDTQYF | TGTGCCAGCAGCCAAGATTCCGTCCTAGCGGGGGTTCTCAGCACAGATACGCAGTATTTT
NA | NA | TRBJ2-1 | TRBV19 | CASSIDQANNEQFF | TGTGCCAGTAGTATAGATCAAGCCAACAATGAGCAGTTCTTC
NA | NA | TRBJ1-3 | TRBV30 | CAWMDTPRSSGNTIYF | TGTGCCTGGATGGACACCCCAAGGAGCTCTGGAAACACCATATATTTT
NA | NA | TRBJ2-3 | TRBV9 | CASSVDLATRTDTQYF | TGTGCCAGCAGCGTGGACCTAGCGACACGCACAGATACGCAGTATTTT
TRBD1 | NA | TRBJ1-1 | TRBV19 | CASRWGQKFEAFF | TGTGCCAGTAGATGGGGACAGAAGTTTGAAGCTTTCTTT
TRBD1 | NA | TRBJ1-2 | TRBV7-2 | CASSLTVQGGGYTF | TGTGCCAGCAGCTTAACTGTTCAGGGGGGAGGCTACACCTTC
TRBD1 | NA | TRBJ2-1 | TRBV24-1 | CATSDRDRGNEQFF | TGTGCCACCAGTGACCGGGACAGGGGGAATGAGCAGTTCTTC
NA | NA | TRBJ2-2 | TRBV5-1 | CASSYYPGELFF | TGCGCCAGCAGCTACTACCCGGGGGAGCTGTTTTTT
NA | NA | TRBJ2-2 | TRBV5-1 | CASSLGQPAGELFF | TGCGCCAGCAGCTTGGGACAGCCGGCCGGGGAGCTGTTTTTT
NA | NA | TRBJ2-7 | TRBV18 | CASSRSGLYEQYF | TGTGCCAGCTCCCGATCTGGGCTCTACGAGCAGTACTTC
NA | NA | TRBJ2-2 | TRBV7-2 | CASSLRGRGTGELFF | TGTGCCAGCAGCCTACGGGGCAGGGGAACCGGGGAGCTGTTTTTT
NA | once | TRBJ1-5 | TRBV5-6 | CASSLGRGRFSNQPQHF | TGTGCCAGCAGCTTGGGCCGCGGCAGATTTAGCAATCAGCCCCAGCATTTT
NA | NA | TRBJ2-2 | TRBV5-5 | CASSLGLAPMGNTGELFF | TGTGCCAGCAGCTTGGGGCTAGCGCCCATGGGGAACACCGGGGAGCTGTTTTTT
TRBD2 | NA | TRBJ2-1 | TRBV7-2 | CASSLGAGTSSNEQFF | TGTGCCAGCAGCTTAGGGGCCGGGACTAGCTCCAATGAGCAGTTCTTC
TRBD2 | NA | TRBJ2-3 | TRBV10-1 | CATSTSGSTDTQYF | TGCGCCACTTCGACTAGCGGTAGCACAGATACGCAGTATTTT
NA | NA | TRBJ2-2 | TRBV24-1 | CATSDPSSVPTTGELFF | TGTGCCACCAGTGACCCCTCTAGTGTCCCTACCACCGGGGAGCTGTTTTTT
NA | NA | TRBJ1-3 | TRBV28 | CASSLRQGRNTIYF | TGTGCCAGCAGTTTAAGGCAGGGCCGAAACACCATATATTTT
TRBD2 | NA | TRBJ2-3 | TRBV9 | CASRGEGRSTDTQYF | TGTGCCAGCCGAGGGGAGGGGCGTAGTACAGATACGCAGTATTTT
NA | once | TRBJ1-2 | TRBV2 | CASSLVPTLIGYGYTF | TGTGCCAGCAGCCTGGTTCCCACTCTTATCGGCTATGGCTACACCTTC
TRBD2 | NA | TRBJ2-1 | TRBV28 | CASTKRGLAGGVYNEQFF | TGTGCCAGCACCAAAAGGGGACTAGCGGGAGGGGTCTACAATGAGCAGTTCTTC
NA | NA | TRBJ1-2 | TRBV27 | CASSRGQGVAYGYTF | TGTGCCAGCAGTCGAGGACAAGGGGTGGCCTATGGCTACACCTTC
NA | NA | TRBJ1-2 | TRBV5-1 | CASSLESGEEGYTF | TGCGCCAGCAGCTTGGAATCGGGGGAGGAGGGCTACACCTTC
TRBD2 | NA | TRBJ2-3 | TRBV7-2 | CASSLAPPGGPGTDTQYF | TGTGCCAGCAGCTTAGCCCCTCCGGGAGGGCCTGGCACAGATACGCAGTATTTT
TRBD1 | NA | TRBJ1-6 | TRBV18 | CASSRGQGNSPLHF | TGTGCCAGCTCACGGGGACAGGGTAATTCACCCCTCCACTTT
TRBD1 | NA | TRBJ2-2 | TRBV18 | CASSPGQLNTGELFF | TGTGCCAGCTCGCCGGGACAGCTGAACACCGGGGAGCTGTTTTTT
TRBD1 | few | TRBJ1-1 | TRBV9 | CASSPRTGIQDTEAFF | TGTGCCAGCAGCCCCCGGACAGGGATACAGGACACTGAAGCTTTCTTT
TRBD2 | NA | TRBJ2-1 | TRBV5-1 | CASSSTLAGGNNEQFF | TGCGCCAGCAGCTCCACCCTAGCGGGCGGAAACAATGAGCAGTTCTTC
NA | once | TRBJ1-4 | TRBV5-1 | CASSEGGLNEKLFF | TGCGCCAGCTCGGAGGGAGGCCTTAATGAAAAACTGTTTTTT
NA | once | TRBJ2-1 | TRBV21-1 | CASSIPRQGAEFF | TGTGCCAGCAGCATACCCCGACAGGGAGCGGAGTTCTTC
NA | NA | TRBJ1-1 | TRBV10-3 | CAIMGDRMNTEAFF | TGTGCCATCATGGGCGACAGAATGAACACTGAAGCTTTCTTT
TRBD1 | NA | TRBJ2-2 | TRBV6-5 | CASHQGAGVPGELFF | TGTGCCAGCCACCAGGGGGCAGGGGTCCCCGGGGAGCTGTTTTTT
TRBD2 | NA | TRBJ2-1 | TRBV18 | CASSPLPPSGSYNEQFF | TGTGCCAGCTCACCTCTTCCCCCTAGCGGGAGTTATAATGAGCAGTTCTTC
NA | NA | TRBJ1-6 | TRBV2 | CASSPGAGKGSPLHF | TGTGCCAGCAGTCCCGGTGCGGGGAAGGGCTCACCCCTCCACTTT
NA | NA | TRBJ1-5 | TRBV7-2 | CASNNPPRGNQPQHF | TGTGCCAGCAACAACCCGCCCAGGGGCAATCAGCCCCAGCATTTT
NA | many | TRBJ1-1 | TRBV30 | CAWTRGGTEAFF | TGTGCCTGGACCAGGGGCGGGACTGAAGCTTTCTTT
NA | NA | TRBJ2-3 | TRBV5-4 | CASSRRLGAGTDTQYF | TGTGCCAGCTCGAGACGGTTGGGGGCCGGCACAGATACGCAGTATTTT
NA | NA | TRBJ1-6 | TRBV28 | CASSPGVYSPLHF | TGTGCCAGCAGCCCCGGGGTCTATTCACCCCTCCACTTT
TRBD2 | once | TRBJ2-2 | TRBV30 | CAWSSPGLSTGELFF | TGTGCCTGGAGTAGCCCGGGACTATCCACCGGGGAGCTGTTTTTT
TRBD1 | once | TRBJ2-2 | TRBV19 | CASSPTRGTGGIGELFF | TGTGCCAGTAGTCCTACCCGCGGGACAGGGGGCATCGGGGAGCTGTTTTTT
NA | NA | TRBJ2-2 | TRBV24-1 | CATGAREELFF | TGTGCCACCGGAGCGAGGGAGGAGCTGTTTTTT
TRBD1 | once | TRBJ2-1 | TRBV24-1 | CATSDPGQGADEQFF | TGTGCCACCAGTGATCCGGGACAGGGGGCCGATGAGCAGTTCTTC
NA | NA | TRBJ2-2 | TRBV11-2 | CASSLEVGGAVAGELFF | TGTGCCAGCAGCTTAGAGGTTGGGGGGGCCGTCGCCGGGGAGCTGTTTTTT
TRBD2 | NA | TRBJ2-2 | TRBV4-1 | CASSQAMTSGAGELFF | TGCGCCAGCAGCCAAGCTATGACTAGCGGAGCTGGGGAGCTGTTTTTT
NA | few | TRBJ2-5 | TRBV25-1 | CASSESLLRETQYF | TGTGCCAGCAGTGAATCCCTCCTCAGGGAGACCCAGTACTTC
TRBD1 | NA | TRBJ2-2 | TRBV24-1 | CATSASGTGGPNTGELFF | TGTGCCACCAGTGCCTCCGGGACAGGGGGCCCTAACACCGGGGAGCTGTTTTTT
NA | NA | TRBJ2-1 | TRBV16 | CACDRPQTYNEQFF | TGTGCCTGCGACAGACCCCAAACCTACAATGAGCAGTTCTTC
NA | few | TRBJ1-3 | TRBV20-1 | CSASFDRRNSGNTIYF | TGCAGTGCTAGTTTCGACAGACGAAACTCTGGAAACACCATATATTTT
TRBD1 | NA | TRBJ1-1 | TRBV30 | CARGTGGLNTEAFF | TGTGCCCGAGGGACAGGGGGCTTGAACACTGAAGCTTTCTTT
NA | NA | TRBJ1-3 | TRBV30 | CAWRFGSSGNTIYF | TGTGCCTGGAGGTTCGGGTCCTCTGGAAACACCATATATTTT
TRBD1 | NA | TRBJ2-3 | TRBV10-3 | CATRGTGGDTDTQYF | TGTGCCACCAGGGGGACAGGGGGGGACACAGATACGCAGTATTTT
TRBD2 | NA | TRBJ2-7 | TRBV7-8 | CASSLAVLAGGNTTYEQYF | TGTGCCAGCAGCTTAGCGGTGCTAGCGGGGGGAAACACTACCTACGAGCAGTACTTC